The following is a TCR beta chain sequence with its context. What it binds is unknown. The PCR contained 60 Vbeta and 13 Jbeta primers. TCRdb's table, derived via immunoSEQ multiplex PCR, lists solely in-frame clones and lacks some. The data contain about 140,000 clones, 75% of them singletons. Germline CDR1 MDHEN, CDR2 SYDVKM. The CDR3 contains 14 residues. V shed 7 bases and J shed 5 bases, with 17 bases lying between them. The entry originates in a study of cytomegalovirus exposure and HLA in healthy donors. Study outcomes and limitations: Fewer N-insertions than the approximately 680-donor mean were reportedly shown by an Asian-associated ancestry cluster in a later analysis.

Sequenced: PBMCs. The origin of this receptor is a man aged 35 to 55 in good health and CMV-seronegative. This chain joins TRBV28 and TRBJ2-5; tentatively, D is TRBD2 (5 bases). The CDR3 DNA follows: TGTGCCAGCAAAACCCCCGGGGTTTGGGAGACCCAGTACTTC. Encoded protein: CASKTPGVWETQYF.